The next 30 T cell receptor beta chains were all read from a single sample in a study of identical twins. One entry per CDR3 protein, called by TCRdb with MiXCR from the 5' RACE reads. The repertoire holds about 890,000 distinct CDR3 sequences, with over 9% as singletons. This sample also appeared in a second study, on yellow fever vaccine responses in identical twins.

The sample consisted of PBMCs. The receptors shown here come from a woman aged 18-30 years in good health.

The V call is TRBV27, the J call TRBJ2-7, with 7 bases lining up with TRBD1. Per germline, CDR1 MNHEY and CDR2 SMNVEV (reference sequence). Trimming at V came to 3 bases and at J to 1 base, leaving 6 bases not matched to a gene. CDR3 length equals 15 residues. DNA of the CDR3: TGTGCCAGCAGTTTCGACGGGACAGAATCCTACGAGCAGTACTTC. Residues: CASSFDGTESYEQYF.

In its sample, this clonotype was seen a few times. This chain connects TRBV4-1 to TRBJ2-1; D might be TRBD2 (5 bases). Germline V gene lookup returns CDR1 MGHRA and CDR2 YSYEKL. The CDR3 is made up of 16 amino acids. Trimming took 0 bases from V and 0 from J, leaving 9 bases between them. The CDR3 DNA follows: TGCGCCAGCAGCCAAGAGTCGGCGGGCTCCTACAATGAGCAGTTCTTC. This gives the protein CASSQESAGSYNEQFF.

J is TRBJ2-1 and V is TRBV11-3; D may correspond to TRBD1 or TRBD2 (7 bases each). V lost 8 bases and J lost 1, with 18 bases in between. The CDR3 extends over 16 amino acids. CDR1 SGHNT and CDR2 YENEEA come from the germline V gene. In DNA, the CDR3 is TGTGCCAGCCAGGGGGGGGGCAGGTTTTCCTACAATGAGCAGTTCTTC. This translates into CASQGGGRFSYNEQFF.

The CDR3 spells CASSLVRGWTDTQYF. In DNA, the CDR3 is TGCGCCAGCAGCTTGGTGCGGGGTTGGACAGATACGCAGTATTTT. The chain recombines TRBV5-1 with TRBJ2-3; tentative D call: TRBD2 (6 bases). The germline V and J ends were trimmed by 0 bases and 3 bases, with 11 bases remaining between them. This CDR3 has 15 residues. Germline-derived CDR1 and CDR2 are SGHRS and YFSETQ. The whole variable domain, remainder taken from reference TRBV5-1 and TRBJ2-3, is KAGVTQTPRYLIKTRGQQVTLSCSPISGHRSVSWYQQTPGQGLQFLFEYFSETQRNKGNFPGRFSGRQFSNSRSEMNVSTLELGDSALYLCASSLVRGWTDTQYFGPGTRLTVL.

This clonotype was observed a few times. The chain uses TRBV10-3 and TRBJ2-7, with TRBD1 identical over 9 bases. V was pared by 10 bases and J by 3 bases, with 7 bases of the junction left unmatched. Germline V gene data show CDR1 as ENHRY and CDR2 as SYGVKD. This CDR3 has 13 amino acids. CDR3 nucleotide sequence: TGTGCCACCGGAGGGACAGGGAACTACGAGCAGTACTTC. Translated: CATGGTGNYEQYF.

The rearrangement links TRBV11-2 to TRBJ2-5, with 10 bases identical to TRBD2. The CDR3 loop spans 17 amino acids. J lost 5 bases, V lost 5 bases, and 14 bases had no gene match. Germline-derived CDR1 and CDR2 are SGHAT and FQNNGV. The CDR3 reads CASSLEVISGGRETQYF. The DNA of the CDR3 is TGTGCCAGCAGCCTGGAAGTGATTAGCGGGGGGCGGGAGACCCAGTACTTC.

This clonotype showed up just a few times. V is TRBV29-1 and J is TRBJ2-3; 8 nucleotides align to TRBD2. Germline assignment: CDR1 SQVTM and CDR2 ANQGSEA. The V and J ends lost 7 bases and 0 bases, in that order; junction bases with no gene match: 6. The CDR3 is 14 amino acids. The CDR3 DNA reads TGCAGCGCTAAGCGGGAGACGAGCACAGATACGCAGTATTTT. This codes for CSAKRETSTDTQYF.

This clonotype appeared a few times. The chain combines TRBV12-5 with TRBJ2-1, with D unresolved. CDR1 LGHNT and CDR2 FRNRAP come from the germline V gene. The CDR3 is 13 amino acids. Trimming pared 0 bases from V and 10 bases from J, leaving 10 bases between. CDR3 nucleotide sequence: TGTGCTAGTGGTTTGGTACCGGGCCGCGAGCAGTTCTTC. This sequence encodes CASGLVPGREQFF.

The chain employs TRBV18 and TRBJ2-5; D uncertain. Trimming pared 3 bases from V and 2 bases from J, leaving 13 bases between. Germline V gene data show CDR1 as KGHSH and CDR2 as LQKENI. This CDR3 is built from 15 residues. The chain's CDR3 is CASSPRPRPQETQYF. CDR3 nucleotides: TGTGCCAGCTCACCCCGACCTAGACCTCAAGAGACCCAGTACTTC.

There are many counts of this clonotype. V and J are TRBV12-3 or TRBV12-4 and TRBJ2-7, with D perhaps TRBD1 (5 bases). The length of the CDR3 is 13 residues. V was cut by 3 bases and J by 2 bases, with 8 bases left in between. The CDR3: CASSFGHTYEQYV. The CDR3, as DNA: TGTGCCAGCAGTTTCGGACACACCTACGAGCAGTACGTC.

The chain recombines TRBV5-1 with TRBJ2-3; TRBD2 matches at 10 bases. V lost 2 bases, J lost 3 bases, and 6 bases stayed unmatched. This CDR3 is built from 16 residues. Germline V gene lookup returns CDR1 SGHRS and CDR2 YFSETQ. CDR3 DNA: TGCGCCAGCAGCTTACTAGCGGGGCCAGCGACAGATACGCAGTATTTT. Translated: CASSLLAGPATDTQYF.

This clonotype was recorded a few times. The chain recombines TRBV20-1 with TRBJ2-2; 11 bases agree with TRBD2. CDR1 DFQATT and CDR2 SNEGSKA come from the germline V gene (reference sequence). V gave up 0 bases and J gave up 2 bases; unmatched junction bases: 8. The length of the CDR3 is 18 residues. CDR3: CSARDVGTSGGNTGELFF. The CDR3 DNA is TGCAGTGCTAGAGATGTGGGAACTAGCGGGGGTAACACCGGGGAGCTGTTTTTT.

In its sample, this clonotype was seen a few times. The chain uses TRBV6-5 and TRBJ1-2, with TRBD1 identical over 9 bases. The CDR3 is 17 amino acids. CDR1 and CDR2 from the germline V gene are MNHEY and SVGAGI. Trimming cost V 0 bases and J 3 bases; bases outside gene matches: 8. CDR3 coding DNA: TGTGCCAGCAGTTACTCGGGACAGGGTCCCCGCGACTATGGCTACACCTTC. The encoded protein is CASSYSGQGPRDYGYTF.

This clonotype has just a few counts. The chain uses TRBV20-1 and TRBJ2-7; possibly TRBD1 for D (6 bases). Trimming removed 3 bases at V and 4 bases at J, with 13 bases between. Germline CDR1 and CDR2: DFQATT and SNEGSKA (reference sequence). The CDR3 extends over 13 amino acids. CDR3 loop: CSARMQGSYEQYV. CDR3 DNA sequence: TGCAGTGCTAGGATGCAGGGGTCGTACGAGCAGTACGTC.

This clonotype appeared a few times. This rearrangement joins TRBV3-1 to TRBJ2-5; D is unresolved. From germline, CDR1 is LGHDT and CDR2 YNNKEL (reference sequence). The CDR3 sequence is 14 residues long. V was shortened by 0 bases and J by 3 bases, with 8 bases between the two germline ends. The CDR3 is CASSQDHRKETQYF. The CDR3 DNA follows: TGTGCCAGCAGCCAAGATCATCGAAAAGAGACCCAGTACTTC.

This chain connects TRBV15 to TRBJ2-1; D gene uncertain. The V and J ends lost 1 base and 7 bases respectively, with 14 bases between them. Germline lookup yields CDR1 LNHNV and CDR2 YYDKDF (reference sequence). The CDR3 runs 15 residues. CDR3 coding DNA: TGTGCCACCAGCAGAGGGCAGCTATCTGGGAATGAGCAGTTCTTC. It is translated as CATSRGQLSGNEQFF.

This clonotype was detected ten times or more. J is TRBJ2-1 and V is TRBV6-4, with 7 bases aligning to TRBD2. CDR1 and CDR2 (germline): MRHNA, SNTAGT. This CDR3 is 14 amino acids long. The ends lost 5 bases at V and 4 bases at J; junction bases unmatched: 5. The CDR3 DNA reads TGTGCCAGCAGTTCAAGCGGGGTATACAATGAGCAGTTCTTC. Protein product: CASSSSGVYNEQFF.

This clonotype was observed a handful of times. The rearrangement links TRBV4-1 to TRBJ1-5, with TRBD1 as a possible D gene (5 bases). Trimming removed 5 bases from V and 8 bases from J, with 16 bases in between. CDR1 MGHRA and CDR2 YSYEKL come from the germline V gene. The CDR3 is 14 amino acids. CDR3 in amino acids: CASSRWGGSEPQHF. The CDR3 DNA is TGCGCCAGCAGCAGGTGGGGGGGTTCGGAGCCCCAGCATTTT.

This clonotype was counted a few times. The J gene is TRBJ2-7, the V gene TRBV12-3 or TRBV12-4, with 8 positions matching TRBD1. Unmatched junction bases numbered 9, after V lost 8 bases and J lost 0 bases. The CDR3 is 15 residues long. The CDR3 sequence: CASSTPGQVSYEQYF. The CDR3 DNA sequence: TGTGCCAGCTCTACCCCGGGACAGGTCTCCTACGAGCAGTACTTC.

This clonotype was detected a few times. CDR3: CASSFYSGGSYNEQFF. DNA of the CDR3: TGCGCCAGCAGCTTCTATAGCGGGGGATCCTACAATGAGCAGTTCTTC. J is TRBJ2-1 and V is TRBV4-1, with TRBD2 matching 9 bases. Germline V gene data show CDR1 as MGHRA and CDR2 as YSYEKL. The CDR3 covers 16 residues. Trimming at V came to 5 bases and at J to 1 base, leaving 6 bases not matched to a gene.

This clonotype has only a few counts. This chain links TRBV6-5 with TRBJ2-1; TRBD1 might be the D (5 bases). The CDR3 consists of 16 residues. Germline V CDR1 and CDR2: MNHEY, SVGAGI. The V end was cut by 0 bases, the J end by 5 bases, with 14 bases between. CDR3 region: CASSYSSRGQDNEQFF. The DNA for the CDR3 is TGTGCCAGCAGTTACTCGAGTAGGGGCCAAGACAATGAGCAGTTCTTC.

The CDR3 DNA is TGTGCCAGCCAGGGGGCTAGCGGGACCCCCACGGGAGAGACCCAGTACTTC. Residues: CASQGASGTPTGETQYF. The rearrangement links TRBV25-1 to TRBJ2-5, with a possible D match to TRBD2 (9 bases). Germline lookup yields CDR1 MGHDK and CDR2 SYGVNS. The CDR3 sequence is 17 residues long. Deletions cut 8 bases from V and 4 bases from J, with 26 bases between.

V is TRBV28 and J is TRBJ1-2; D is uncertain. V lost 2 bases and J lost 2, with 12 bases in between. The CDR3 runs 15 residues. In germline, CDR1 is MDHEN, CDR2 SYDVKM. CDR3 sequence reads: CASSLLPGPNYGYTF. In DNA form, the CDR3 reads TGTGCCAGCAGTTTACTCCCTGGGCCCAACTATGGCTACACCTTC.

This clonotype was counted between two and nine times. Here the CDR3 reads CAISGTAQETQYF. Here the CDR3 DNA reads TGTGCCATCAGTGGCACAGCGCAAGAGACCCAGTACTTC. The V call is TRBV10-3, the J call TRBJ2-5; no definite D call. This CDR3 has 13 amino acids. The germline V gene has CDR1 ENHRY and CDR2 SYGVKD. V was pared by 4 bases and J by 2 bases, with 8 bases between.

This clonotype was seen ten or more times. The chain links TRBV5-1 to TRBJ1-6; TRBD1 agrees at 10 bases. V lost 2 bases, J lost 10 bases, and 6 bases stayed unmatched. CDR3 length: 15 residues. Germline V gives CDR1 SGHRS, CDR2 YFSETQ. The CDR3 bases are TGCGCCAGCAGCTTCTCGTTGACAGGGGGCTCACCCCTCCACTTT. As protein: CASSFSLTGGSPLHF.

The chain combines TRBV4-1 with TRBJ2-7; unclear D gene. The CDR3 is made up of 10 amino acids. Germline V lookup: CDR1 MGHRA, CDR2 YSYEKL. The CDR3 reads CASSHQPLWV. In DNA form, the CDR3 reads TGCGCCAGCAGCCATCAACCTCTATGGGTC.

This clonotype was counted only a few times. The chain is built from TRBV11-2 and TRBJ2-5; D unclear. The length of the CDR3 is 14 residues. V lost 3 bases, J lost 2 bases, and 10 bases lay in between. The germline V gene has CDR1 SGHAT and CDR2 FQNNGV. The CDR3 protein is CASSFLNSQETQYF. CDR3 DNA: TGTGCCAGCAGCTTCCTGAACTCTCAAGAGACCCAGTACTTC.

V is TRBV14 and J is TRBJ2-7; D call uncertain. V was cut by 2 bases and J by 1 base, with 9 bases left in between. Per the germline V gene, CDR1 is SGHDN and CDR2 is FVKESK. There are 14 residues in the CDR3. The CDR3 is CASSQQLASYEQYF. The DNA of the CDR3 is TGTGCCAGCAGCCAACAGTTGGCGTCCTACGAGCAGTACTTC.

The chain recombines TRBV20-1 with TRBJ2-3, with 7 nucleotides matching TRBD2. Germline-derived CDR1 and CDR2 are DFQATT and SNEGSKA (reference sequence). CDR3 length equals 16 residues. After removal of 2 bases from V and 0 bases from J, the junction contained 8 bases not matched to a gene. The CDR3: CSARRSSGLSTDTQYF. CDR3 coding DNA: TGCAGTGCTAGAAGGTCTAGCGGACTTAGCACAGATACGCAGTATTTT.

This clonotype was detected a few times. This chain uses TRBV3-1 with TRBJ2-7; D unresolved. Trimming cost V 5 bases and J 6 bases, with 20 bases left between them. The germline V gene encodes CDR1 LGHDT and CDR2 YNNKEL (reference sequence). The CDR3 covers 15 residues. This chain's CDR3 is CASSNTRAQSGEQYV. CDR3 DNA sequence: TGTGCCAGCAGCAATACTCGGGCCCAGTCAGGCGAGCAGTACGTC.